The 27 T cell receptor beta chains presented below share a single source sample, sequenced in a study of T cell changes during pregnancy in multiple sclerosis. The method was immunoSEQ multiplex PCR; TCRdb's version includes in-frame clones alone and lacks a portion of them. The data show 70,000 or so clones, about nine tenths seen once. Source: peripheral blood, taken in the third trimester of pregnancy. The receptors stem from a female donor in good health, enrolled as a control in a pregnancy study.

The chain carries TRBV19 and TRBJ2-2; the D is unclear. Germline V gene lookup returns CDR1 LNHDA and CDR2 SQIVND (reference sequence). V shed 9 bases and J shed 3 bases, with 2 bases lying between them. There are 10 residues in the CDR3. CDR3 DNA sequence: TGTGCCAGCTACACCGGGGAGCTGTTTTTT. Its protein product is CASYTGELFF.

V gene TRBV7-2 combines with J gene TRBJ1-2; the D is unclear. CDR3 length equals 11 residues. V was shortened by 0 bases and J by 7 bases, with 3 bases between the two germline ends. Germline V lookup: CDR1 SGHTA, CDR2 FQGNSA. In nucleotides, the CDR3 is TGTGCCAGCAGCTTAGCCGGTGGCTACACCTTC. It codes for CASSLAGGYTF.

J is TRBJ1-2 and V is TRBV4-1, with a tentative D call TRBD1 (6 bases). The V gene lost 2 bases and the J gene lost 4 bases, with 20 bases spanning the gap. The CDR3 covers 17 residues. Germline V CDR1 and CDR2: MGHRA, YSYEKL. The CDR3 here is CASSQSSGGTPVYGYTF. The CDR3 nucleotides are TGCGCCAGCAGCCAATCAAGTGGTGGGACACCCGTCTATGGCTACACCTTC.

The chain is built from TRBV27 and TRBJ2-7; D call uncertain. The germline V and J ends were trimmed by 6 bases and 3 bases, with 6 bases remaining between them. The CDR3 sequence is 11 residues long. The germline V gene has CDR1 MNHEY and CDR2 SMNVEV (reference sequence). CDR3 coding DNA: TGTGCCAGCAGCTCAGGCTACGAGCAGTACTTC. It encodes CASSSGYEQYF.

The chain joins TRBV2 to TRBJ1-4, with no clear D. Germline V CDR1 and CDR2: SNHLY, FYNNEI. The CDR3 is 12 residues long. Between the trimmed V and J ends, which lost 7 bases and 8 bases, there was a span of 11 bases. CDR3 in amino acids: CASTQVVEKLFF. CDR3 bases: TGTGCCAGCACGCAGGTTGTGGAAAAACTGTTTTTT.

The rearrangement uses TRBV5-6 and TRBJ2-1; tentative D call: TRBD2 (6 bases). This CDR3 is built from 15 residues. The V gene's germline CDR1 is SGHDT and CDR2 YYEEEE. V lost 3 bases and J lost 2, with 12 bases in between. CDR3 DNA: TGTGCCAGCAGCTCCTTAGCGGTTCCCTACAATGAGCAGTTCTTC. It translates to CASSSLAVPYNEQFF.

The chain couples TRBV28 to TRBJ1-4, with 9 bases identical to TRBD1. Trimming at V came to 3 bases and at J to 8 bases, leaving 7 bases not matched to a gene. Germline CDR1 MDHEN, CDR2 SYDVKM. The CDR3 covers 15 residues. The CDR3 loop reads CASSFPGQGGEKLFF. DNA for the CDR3: TGTGCCAGCAGTTTCCCGGGACAGGGAGGCGAAAAACTGTTTTTT.

The chain carries TRBV27 and TRBJ1-5; maybe TRBD1 (5 bases). The CDR3 extends over 16 amino acids. V lost 6 bases to trimming and J lost 1 base, with 16 bases between them. CDR1 and CDR2 from the germline V gene are MNHEY and SMNVEV (reference sequence). For the CDR3, the DNA is TGTGCCAGCAGGCCCTGGGAGGGGCGCAGCAATCAGCCCCAGCATTTT. This codes for CASRPWEGRSNQPQHF.

The rearrangement links TRBV29-1 to TRBJ2-5; 7 nucleotides line up with TRBD2. The germline CDR1 and CDR2 sequences are SQVTM and ANQGSEA. CDR3 size: 14 residues. V shed 4 bases, J shed 2 bases, and the junction held 7 bases outside the gene matches. The CDR3 sequence: CSVGWGGLQETQYF. The CDR3 coding sequence is TGCAGCGTTGGGTGGGGGGGACTACAAGAGACCCAGTACTTC.

V gene TRBV25-1 combines with J gene TRBJ2-7, with D possibly matching TRBD2 (6 bases). Trimming shortened V by 6 bases and J by 4 bases, and 19 bases separated the two germline ends. Germline CDR1 MGHDK, CDR2 SYGVNS. The CDR3 extends over 15 amino acids. The CDR3 reads CASSGTNPGGYEQYF. The CDR3 DNA sequence: TGTGCCAGCAGCGGAACGAACCCCGGGGGTTACGAGCAGTACTTC.

J is TRBJ1-1 and V is TRBV30; D is unclear. This CDR3 is 14 amino acids long. Germline-derived CDR1 and CDR2 are GTSNPN and SVGIG (reference sequence). Trimming removed 3 bases at V and 0 bases at J, with 11 bases between. Here the CDR3 reads CAWSATLLNTEAFF. The CDR3, as DNA: TGTGCCTGGAGCGCTACCCTTTTGAACACTGAAGCTTTCTTT.

The chain employs TRBV5-1 and TRBJ1-3; 8 nucleotides agree with TRBD1. V shed 3 bases and J 1 base; nucleotides not matched to a gene: 3. The CDR3 has 15 amino acids. Germline assignment: CDR1 SGHRS and CDR2 YFSETQ. The CDR3 spells CASSSQGASGNTIYF. The CDR3 DNA reads TGCGCCAGCAGCTCCCAGGGGGCTTCTGGAAACACCATATATTTT.

The chain has TRBV5-1 and TRBJ2-3, with TRBD2 matching over 11 bases. Trimming removed 0 bases from V and 2 bases from J; junction bases left unmatched: 5. CDR3 length equals 17 residues. The V gene's germline CDR1 is SGHRS and CDR2 YFSETQ. CDR3 protein: CASSLGVAGGPTDTQYF. CDR3 coding DNA: TGCGCCAGCAGCTTGGGTGTAGCGGGGGGGCCCACAGATACGCAGTATTTT.

The rearrangement joins TRBV19 to TRBJ2-2; 7 positions agree with TRBD1. V was clipped by 6 bases and J by 6 bases; unmatched bases: 16. The CDR3 contains 17 residues. Germline-derived CDR1 and CDR2 are LNHDA and SQIVND (reference sequence). CDR3 DNA sequence: TGTGCCAGTAGCCCCCGTACAGGGGAATTCTATGCCGGGGAGCTGTTTTTT. It codes for CASSPRTGEFYAGELFF.

This chain connects TRBV6-1 to TRBJ1-5; TRBD1 matches 7 bases. In germline, CDR1 is MNHNS, CDR2 SASEGT. Trimming cost V 6 bases and J 5 bases; bases outside gene matches: 7. The CDR3 totals 14 residues. CDR3 bases: TGTGCCAGCAGAGACTTGACAGGGTATCAGCCCCAGCATTTT. Its protein product is CASRDLTGYQPQHF.

This clone was seen more than once but under ten times. The chain combines TRBV19 with TRBJ2-7, with D perhaps TRBD2 (6 bases). The CDR3 sequence is 13 residues long. V lost 7 bases and J 4 bases, leaving 14 bases between the germline ends. Germline CDR1 LNHDA, CDR2 SQIVND (reference sequence). This CDR3 is CASTGDNGYEQYF. DNA of the CDR3: TGTGCCAGTACGGGGGATAATGGGTACGAGCAGTACTTC. The variable domain in full, completed from reference TRBV19 and TRBJ2-7, reads DGGITQSPKYLFRKEGQNVTLSCEQNLNHDAMYWYRQDPGQGLRLIYYSQIVNDFQKGDIAEGYSVSREKKESFPLTVTSAQKNPTAFYLCASTGDNGYEQYFGPGTRLTVT.

The chain carries TRBV11-3 and TRBJ2-7; 8 bases are a match to TRBD2. In germline, CDR1 is SGHNT, CDR2 YENEEA. V lost 9 bases, J lost 2 bases, and 18 bases stayed unmatched. The CDR3 runs to 17 residues. The CDR3 coding sequence is TGTGCCAGTCCCGCCGATGAGTCGGGAGGGATACCCTACGAGCAGTACTTC. The encoded protein is CASPADESGGIPYEQYF.

This chain connects TRBV18 to TRBJ2-1; D not resolved. V lost 1 base, J lost 5 bases, and 3 bases lay in between. The germline V gene encodes CDR1 KGHSH and CDR2 LQKENI. The CDR3 spans 12 residues. The CDR3 region has the DNA TGTGCCAGCTCACCACTAGACAATGAGCAGTTCTTC. Translated, it gives CASSPLDNEQFF.

The chain is built from TRBV5-1 and TRBJ2-1; 13 bases fit TRBD2. Germline CDR1 and CDR2: SGHRS and YFSETQ. This CDR3 contains 15 residues. The J segment lost 6 bases and the V segment lost 2 bases, leaving 2 bases of the junction unmatched. This chain's CDR3 is CASSLRLAGGNEQFF. CDR3 sequence (DNA): TGCGCCAGCAGCTTAAGACTAGCGGGAGGCAATGAGCAGTTCTTC.

V gene TRBV28 combines with J gene TRBJ1-4; D is uncertain. CDR1 MDHEN and CDR2 SYDVKM come from the germline V gene. V was shortened by 6 bases and J by 7 bases, with 12 bases between the two germline ends. The CDR3 loop spans 13 amino acids. This chain's CDR3 is CASRTLGAEKLFF. The CDR3, as DNA: TGTGCCAGCAGAACTCTAGGCGCTGAAAAACTGTTTTTT.

This clone was counted a single time. The chain combines TRBV11-2 with TRBJ1-2; D remains ambiguous. The V end was cut by 5 bases, the J end by 4 bases, with 14 bases between. CDR3 length: 14 amino acids. From germline, CDR1 is SGHAT and CDR2 FQNNGV. CDR3 DNA: TGTGCCAGCAGCCACGCCAAGCCATTCTATGGCTACACCTTC. Translated: CASSHAKPFYGYTF.

The V gene is TRBV4-3, the J gene TRBJ2-1; 10 positions match TRBD2. The ends lost 2 bases at V and 7 bases at J; junction bases unmatched: 5. Germline V gene sequence: CDR1 LGHNA, CDR2 YSLEER. The CDR3 loop spans 15 amino acids. DNA for the CDR3: TGCGCCAGCAGCCAACTAGCGGGAGAGGATAATGAGCAGTTCTTC. This gives the protein CASSQLAGEDNEQFF.

This clone was recorded once. V usage is TRBV28 and J usage is TRBJ1-1, with 8 bases that match TRBD1. CDR3 length equals 15 residues. Germline V lookup: CDR1 MDHEN, CDR2 SYDVKM. Losses at the gene ends were 4 bases for V and 1 base for J; bases not matched to a gene: 5. DNA for the CDR3: TGTGCCAGCAGTTCCCCGGACAGGGCGAACACTGAAGCTTTCTTT. It encodes CASSSPDRANTEAFF.

The rearrangement joins TRBV10-2 to TRBJ2-5; 13 nucleotides align to TRBD2. Germline CDR1 reads WSHSY; CDR2 reads SAAADI. With V trimmed by 6 bases and J by 2 bases, 6 bases remained unmatched. The CDR3 runs 16 residues. CDR3 coding DNA: TGCGCCAGCAGCCTGGGGACTAGCGGGGAACAAGAGACCCAGTACTTC. This encodes CASSLGTSGEQETQYF.

This clone occurred once. The chain is built from TRBV11-1 and TRBJ2-2; 10 nucleotides agree with TRBD2. This CDR3 region has 15 residues. Germline V CDR1 and CDR2: SGHAT, FQDESV (reference sequence). V lost 5 bases to trimming and J lost 7 bases; unmatched junction nucleotides: 7. DNA for the CDR3: TGTGCCAGCAGCGTTAGCGGGGGGCCGAGCGGGGAGCTGTTTTTT. It yields the protein CASSVSGGPSGELFF.

The chain couples TRBV4-1 to TRBJ2-1; 9 bases align to TRBD1. Germline CDR1 MGHRA, CDR2 YSYEKL. V shed 4 bases and J 5 bases; nucleotides not matched to a gene: 6. The CDR3 loop spans 15 amino acids. The CDR3 sequence: CASSLAQGANNEQFF. Here the CDR3 DNA reads TGCGCCAGCAGCCTTGCACAGGGGGCAAACAATGAGCAGTTCTTC.

V and J are TRBV11-2 and TRBJ2-5; maybe TRBD2 (6 bases). CDR1 is SGHAT, CDR2 FQNNGV, per germline. The CDR3 length is 16 residues. Trimming pared 4 bases from V and 4 bases from J, leaving 19 bases between. The CDR3 here is CASSSRGRGRGETQYF. The CDR3 DNA reads as TGTGCCAGCAGCTCCCGAGGGCGGGGCCGAGGAGAGACCCAGTACTTC.